This TCR beta chain appears in the sequencing data of a study of shared clonotypes between healthy human individuals. Study information: Aged 18 to 49, the donors were a couple of women and three men. Study-level findings and limits: Clonotypes which were not shared had lower generation probabilities than clonotypes that all four donors shared.

Data came from immunoSEQ multiplex PCR; TCRdb stores just in-frame clones and leaves some out. Of about 600,000 clones detected, more than 95% appear once; the ten largest clones hold about 0.06%. Worth noting for this clone: The antigen is unknown.

The V gene lost 7 bases and the J gene lost 4 bases, with 13 bases spanning the gap. This CDR3 contains 13 residues. CDR1 and CDR2 (germline): MNHNS, SASEGT. This chain connects TRBV6-1 to TRBJ1-2; D gene uncertain. The specimen was naive CD4+ T cells sorted from blood. Documented subset: CD45RA+ positively selected. The source of this sequence is a woman aged 25-40 years in good health. The CDR3 DNA follows: TGTGCCAGCACCCCGGTCCAGCGCTATGGCTACACCTTC. Translating gives CASTPVQRYGYTF.